The following is a TCR beta chain sequence with its context. Self-reported history from a screening survey and questionnaire set each donor's cohort. Participants classified as exposed had met a COVID-19 case within 2 weeks before study entry. Authors' methods: Nucleated cell counts were estimated from reference gene primer amplification. Assay: immunoSEQ multiplex PCR; the TCRdb copy retains only in-frame clones and omits some. The DNA gave D and trimming, while V, J and clone size come from that table. The sample includes nearly 300,000 clones, 89% of them seen just once. Deletions cut 3 bases from V and 3 bases from J, with 14 bases between. CDR1 is MNHNS and CDR2 is SASEGT in the germline V gene. This CDR3 has 15 residues. This sample is drawn from a study of blood T cell repertoires in COVID-19.

Sequenced: PBMCs or T cells enriched from blood (not recorded which). The gene calls are TRBV6-1 and TRBJ1-2, with D possibly TRBD1 on 5 matching bases. The TCR was taken from a woman aged 45-59 years who had been exposed to COVID-19. The CDR3 region is CASSDGGSRDYGYTF. DNA for the CDR3: TGTGCCAGCAGTGACGGGGGTTCCCGGGACTATGGCTACACCTTC.